The 30 T cell receptor beta chains given below trace back to one sample, sequenced in a study of T-cell memory formation after mild COVID-19. TCRdb reprocessed the 5' RACE reads via MiXCR and lists one record per CDR3 protein. The sample shows roughly 300,000 distinct CDR3 sequences, approximately 8% of them seen only once. Sample: PBMCs or a T cell subset sorted from them (not recorded which). The receptor source for this set is a man between 18 and 29 years old who had mild COVID-19 (a few samples of this study predate the infection). Cell type and time point are not known.

This chain uses TRBV5-1 with TRBJ2-7; 7 nucleotides match TRBD1. With 0 bases clipped from V and 2 bases from J, the junction kept 5 bases outside the gene matches. CDR3 length: 15 amino acids. Per the germline V gene, CDR1 is SGHRS and CDR2 is YFSETQ. CDR3 DNA: TGCGCCAGCAGCTTGGGCCGGACAGGTCCCTACGAGCAGTACTTC. This gives the protein CASSLGRTGPYEQYF.

The rearrangement joins TRBV7-2 to TRBJ1-2; TRBD1 aligns across 7 bases. With 8 bases clipped from V and 8 bases from J, the junction kept 8 bases outside the gene matches. Germline loops: CDR1 SGHTA, CDR2 FQGNSA. The CDR3 consists of 12 residues. The CDR3 bases are TGTGCCAGCGAATATGGACAGGTGGGCTACACCTTC. Translated: CASEYGQVGYTF.

J is TRBJ2-5 and V is TRBV7-2, with 8 nucleotides matching TRBD2. This CDR3 spans 16 amino acids. The V segment lost 1 base and the J segment 3 bases; nucleotides outside the gene matches: 7. CDR1 SGHTA and CDR2 FQGNSA come from the germline V gene. The CDR3 DNA follows: TGTGCCAGCAGCTTAGTTGTCGGGGGGGCGGAAGAGACCCAGTACTTC. Translating gives CASSLVVGGAEETQYF.

This clonotype was seen a few times. The rearrangement links TRBV12-3 or TRBV12-4 to TRBJ1-2; no definite D call. This CDR3 has 13 residues. The V end was cut by 3 bases, the J end by 5 bases, with 10 bases between. CDR3 loop: CASSLTVGYGYTF. The CDR3 DNA reads TGTGCCAGCAGTTTGACGGTGGGGTATGGCTACACCTTC.

The J gene is TRBJ2-1, the V gene TRBV18; tentatively, D is TRBD2 (6 bases). The V gene's germline CDR1 is KGHSH and CDR2 LQKENI. Trimming shortened V by 6 bases and J by 10 bases, and 10 bases separated the two germline ends. This CDR3 spans 11 amino acids. The CDR3 DNA reads TGTGCCAGCTCCAACCTAGCGGAGCAGTTCTTC. It translates to CASSNLAEQFF. The full variable domain, in which reference TRBV18 and TRBJ2-1 provide the parts outside the CDR3, is NAGVMQNPRHLVRRRGQEARLRCSPMKGHSHVYWYRQLPEEGLKFMVYLQKENIIDESGMPKERFSAEFPKEGPSILRIQQVVRGDSAAYFCASSNLAEQFFGPGTRLTVL.

The chain recombines TRBV6-2 or TRBV6-3 with TRBJ2-7; 7 positions agree with TRBD1. V was clipped by 6 bases and J by 2 bases; unmatched bases: 1. Germline-derived CDR1 and CDR2 are MNHEY and SVGEGT. This CDR3 is 12 amino acids long. The CDR3 sequence is CASRQGTYEQYF. The CDR3 DNA reads TGTGCCAGCAGACAGGGGACCTACGAGCAGTACTTC.

This clonotype showed up many times. The V and J genes are TRBV7-3 and TRBJ2-3; 12 nucleotides agree with TRBD1. Germline lookup yields CDR1 SGHTA and CDR2 FQGTGA. The V and J ends lost 5 bases and 4 bases, in that order; junction bases with no gene match: 1. The CDR3 has 14 residues. CDR3 sequence: CASSGTGGSDTQYF. CDR3 nucleotides: TGTGCCAGCAGCGGGACAGGGGGCTCAGATACGCAGTATTTT.

A word on this clonotype: The junction departs from germline at one end; a sequencing error may be responsible. V and J are TRBV7-9 and TRBJ2-7; D possibly corresponds to TRBD2 (7 bases). Germline CDR1 is SEHNR and CDR2 is FQNEAQ (reference sequence). The CDR3 has 16 amino acids. CDR3 nucleotide sequence: TGTGCCAGCAGCCCCAGGGGAAGCGGGGACTCCTGCGAGCAGTACTTC. It encodes CASSPRGSGDSCEQYF. Variable domain in full (rest from reference TRBV7-9 and TRBJ2-7): DTGVSQNPRHKITKRGQNVTFRCDPISEHNRLYWYRQTLGQGPEFLTYFQNEAQLEKSRLLSDRFSAERPKGSFSTLEIQRTEQGDSAMYLCASSPRGSGDSCEQYFGPGTRLTVT.

This clonotype appeared a few times. In DNA, the CDR3 is TGTGCCAGCAGCTTAATGGCTCAGATTACTACAGATACGCAGTATTTT. Amino acids: CASSLMAQITTDTQYF. The chain couples TRBV7-8 to TRBJ2-3; D gene ambiguous. Trimming stripped 2 bases from V and 3 bases from J, with 15 bases between. The length of the CDR3 is 16 residues. CDR1 is SGHVS, CDR2 FQNEAQ, per germline.

The sample holds a few counts of this clonotype. The chain uses TRBV5-1 and TRBJ2-5, with TRBD2 matching 8 bases. This CDR3 has 15 residues. J was trimmed by 3 bases and V by 3 bases; bases with no gene match: 7. CDR1 is SGHRS, CDR2 YFSETQ, per germline. Here the CDR3 DNA reads TGCGCCAGCAGCTCCTTGGCGGGGGGTAAAGAGACCCAGTACTTC. This codes for CASSSLAGGKETQYF.

This clonotype was detected ten times or more. The chain couples TRBV5-6 to TRBJ2-3; 9 positions agree with TRBD2. V shed 0 bases and J 4 bases; nucleotides not matched to a gene: 6. CDR1 and CDR2 from the germline V gene are SGHDT and YYEEEE. This CDR3 spans 16 amino acids. CDR3 DNA: TGTGCCAGCAGCTTGGCGGTAGCGGGGGTGTCAGATACGCAGTATTTT. Protein sequence: CASSLAVAGVSDTQYF. The full variable domain, with the rest looked up from reference TRBV5-6 and TRBJ2-3, is DAGVTQSPTHLIKTRGQQVTLRCSPKSGHDTVSWYQQALGQGPQFIFQYYEEEERQRGNFPDRFSGHQFPNYSSELNVNALLLGDSALYLCASSLAVAGVSDTQYFGPGTRLTVL.

This clonotype was detected a few times. The chain couples TRBV29-1 to TRBJ2-3; D tentatively fits TRBD1 or TRBD2 (5 bases each). The germline V gene encodes CDR1 SQVTM and CDR2 ANQGSEA. The CDR3 contains 16 residues. V was shortened by 0 bases and J by 0 bases, with 13 bases between the two germline ends. CDR3 sequence: CSVEDKGRASTDTQYF. CDR3 nucleotide sequence: TGCAGCGTTGAAGATAAGGGACGCGCTAGCACAGATACGCAGTATTTT.

This clonotype was seen more than once but under ten times. The V and J genes are TRBV3-1 and TRBJ1-1; no clear D. V shed 0 bases and J shed 1 base, with 9 bases lying between them. Germline V gene sequence: CDR1 LGHDT, CDR2 YNNKEL (reference sequence). CDR3 length: 15 amino acids. The CDR3, as DNA: TGTGCCAGCAGCCAAGATCACCGACAGAACACTGAAGCTTTCTTT. Its protein product is CASSQDHRQNTEAFF.

This clonotype occurred a few times. One end of the junction varies from germline; a read error may be responsible. The V call is TRBV7-6, the J call TRBJ2-1, with 12 bases fitting TRBD2. This CDR3 is 13 amino acids long. The V gene's germline CDR1 is SGHVS and CDR2 FNYEAQ. CDR3 sequence reads: CASSFRTSGALHF. The CDR3, as DNA: TGTGCCAGCAGCTTCCGGACTAGCGGGGCGCTGCACTTC.

This clonotype has at least ten counts. The chain uses TRBV7-9 and TRBJ1-1; maybe TRBD1 (5 bases). From germline, CDR1 is SEHNR and CDR2 FQNEAQ (reference sequence). V was shortened by 5 bases and J by 1 base, with 14 bases between the two germline ends. CDR3 length: 15 residues. Written as DNA, the CDR3 is TGTGCCAGCAGCCCGGTGGGGGGGACGAACACTGAAGCTTTCTTT. This codes for CASSPVGGTNTEAFF.

The rearrangement links TRBV4-2 to TRBJ1-3, with D unclear. The CDR3 contains 15 residues. Trimming stripped 1 base from V and 4 bases from J, with 11 bases between. CDR1 is LGHNA and CDR2 is YNFKEQ in the germline V gene. Here the CDR3 reads CASSQVAAAGNTIYF. In DNA form, the CDR3 reads TGTGCCAGCAGCCAAGTCGCGGCGGCCGGAAACACCATATATTTT.

This clonotype occurred many times. The rearrangement uses TRBV5-4 and TRBJ2-7; D uncertain. Trimming cost V 0 bases and J 6 bases, with 7 bases left between them. The CDR3 contains 12 residues. Germline V lookup: CDR1 SGHNT, CDR2 YYREEE (reference sequence). The CDR3 nucleotides are TGTGCCAGCAGCTTGGGGACGGGCGAGCAGTACTTC. Protein sequence: CASSLGTGEQYF. Together with reference TRBV5-4 and TRBJ2-7, the CDR3 gives the full variable domain: ETGVTQSPTHLIKTRGQQVTLRCSSQSGHNTVSWYQQALGQGPQFIFQYYREEENGRGNFPPRFSGLQFPNYSSELNVNALELDDSALYLCASSLGTGEQYFGPGTRLTVT.

The chain has TRBV7-9 and TRBJ1-4; D unclear. The V end was cut by 9 bases, the J end by 0 bases, with 11 bases between. The CDR3 spans 14 residues. Looked up from germline, CDR1 is SEHNR and CDR2 is FQNEAQ (reference sequence). The CDR3 loop is CASFSGATNEKLFF. Written as DNA, the CDR3 is TGTGCCAGTTTCTCGGGTGCAACTAATGAAAAACTGTTTTTT.

Of note for this clonotype: A much larger clone lies one base from this, so it may be a read error. This rearrangement joins TRBV9 to TRBJ2-7; 9 nucleotides match TRBD1. Per the germline V gene, CDR1 is SGDLS and CDR2 is YYNGEE. The J segment lost 4 bases and the V segment lost 0 bases, leaving 2 bases of the junction unmatched. The CDR3 extends over 14 amino acids. DNA for the CDR3: TGTGCCAGCAGCGTAGGGGACAGGGCTTACGAGCAGTACTTC. Its translation is CASSVGDRAYEQYF.

This clonotype was seen a handful of times. V usage is TRBV4-1 and J usage is TRBJ2-3; the D gene is possibly TRBD2 (6 bases). Germline V gene sequence: CDR1 MGHRA, CDR2 YSYEKL. This CDR3 spans 16 amino acids. V was trimmed by 0 bases and J by 6 bases, leaving 16 bases between them. The CDR3 region has the DNA TGCGCCAGCAGCCAAGACTTAGCGGAATCCGGGGATACGCAGTATTTT. This translates into CASSQDLAESGDTQYF.

This chain joins TRBV4-3 and TRBJ1-6; D is unresolved. V was cut by 1 base and J by 7 bases, with 8 bases left in between. This CDR3 contains 14 residues. Germline values: CDR1 LGHNA, CDR2 YSLEER. The chain's CDR3 is CASSQGVSNSPLHF. The CDR3 DNA reads TGCGCCAGCAGCCAAGGGGTCTCAAATTCACCCCTCCACTTT.

This clonotype was detected a few times. J is TRBJ1-6 and V is TRBV27; 9 nucleotides line up with TRBD1. Germline V CDR1 and CDR2: MNHEY, SMNVEV (reference sequence). The CDR3 sequence is 13 residues long. Trimming at V came to 7 bases and at J to 8 bases, leaving 3 bases not matched to a gene. The CDR3 here is CASNRGQDSPLHF. CDR3 sequence (DNA): TGTGCCAGCAACAGGGGGCAGGATTCACCCCTCCACTTT.

The genes are TRBV7-9 and TRBJ1-1, with 7 bases fitting TRBD1. CDR3 length: 14 residues. Germline V lookup: CDR1 SEHNR, CDR2 FQNEAQ (reference sequence). After removal of 8 bases from V and 5 bases from J, the junction contained 11 bases not matched to a gene. The CDR3 DNA follows: TGTGCCAGCCATCCCCCACAGGGGCGGACTGAAGCTTTCTTT. This translates into CASHPPQGRTEAFF.

This clonotype was recorded many times. The chain has TRBV12-3 or TRBV12-4 and TRBJ1-4, with D maybe TRBD1 (5 bases). Trimming pared 6 bases from V and 11 bases from J, leaving 19 bases between. The CDR3 is 14 amino acids. CDR3 region: CASSLSGVRGKLFF. The CDR3 nucleotides are TGTGCCAGCAGCTTATCTGGCGTGAGGGGTAAACTGTTTTTT.

A few counts support this clonotype. V usage is TRBV7-9 and J usage is TRBJ2-2; TRBD2 is a possible D gene (5 bases). CDR1 is SEHNR, CDR2 FQNEAQ, per germline (reference sequence). CDR3 size: 14 residues. Trimming pared 8 bases from V and 2 bases from J, leaving 12 bases between. The DNA of the CDR3 is TGTGCCAGCGCGAGTAGCGTAAACACCGGGGAGCTGTTTTTT. This translates into CASASSVNTGELFF.

In its sample, this clonotype was seen many times. The genes are TRBV7-9 and TRBJ2-1, with a possible D match to TRBD1 (6 bases). The CDR3 runs 14 residues. The germline V gene encodes CDR1 SEHNR and CDR2 FQNEAQ (reference sequence). V dropped 0 bases and J dropped 4 bases, with 7 bases sitting between them. Here the CDR3 DNA reads TGTGCCAGCAGCTTAGCAGGGACATACAATGAGCAGTTCTTC. Its protein is CASSLAGTYNEQFF.

In this sample, this clonotype turned up many times. The J gene is TRBJ1-2, the V gene TRBV6-5, with TRBD1 as a possible D gene (5 bases). The germline V and J ends were trimmed by 4 bases and 2 bases, with 8 bases remaining between them. The CDR3 totals 13 residues. Germline loops: CDR1 MNHEY, CDR2 SVGAGI. CDR3 protein: CASSFRGNYGYTF. The CDR3 DNA is TGTGCCAGCAGTTTCCGGGGGAACTATGGCTACACCTTC.

The J gene is TRBJ1-6, the V gene TRBV11-2; tentative D call: TRBD1 (6 bases). V dropped 5 bases and J dropped 7 bases, with 12 bases sitting between them. Germline CDR1 and CDR2: SGHAT and FQNNGV. CDR3 length equals 14 residues. The CDR3 is CASSGRQANSPLHF. The CDR3 DNA is TGTGCCAGCAGCGGAAGACAGGCCAATTCACCCCTCCACTTT.

This clonotype was recorded many times. The CDR3 protein is CSEHGDGKNIQYF. The CDR3 DNA reads as TGCAGTGAGCATGGGGATGGCAAAAACATTCAGTACTTC. The V and J genes are TRBV20-1 and TRBJ2-4, with no clear D. The CDR3 covers 13 residues. V shed 7 bases and J shed 3 bases, with 13 bases lying between them. Germline assignment: CDR1 DFQATT and CDR2 SNEGSKA (reference sequence).

V gene TRBV3-1 combines with J gene TRBJ2-3; 10 nucleotides align to TRBD2. Germline V CDR1 and CDR2: LGHDT, YNNKEL (reference sequence). Trimming took 2 bases from V and 6 from J; bases not matched to a gene: 5. The CDR3 consists of 15 residues. The CDR3, as DNA: TGTGCCAGCAGCCAAACTAGCGGGGTAGAGGATACGCAGTATTTT. Its translation is CASSQTSGVEDTQYF.